One TCR beta chain is described in this entry. Its antigen remains unknown. Using its own MiXCR run on the RT-PCR reads, TCRdb lists one record per CDR3 protein. The data contain 450,000 to 550,000 distinct CDR3 sequences, 25% of them singletons. This sample was taken from a study of response to subunit inactivated influenza vaccine. Overall study findings and caveats: Authors suggested each seasonal flu vaccination may recruit only limited numbers of new T cells.

The CDR3 is 13 residues long. CDR1 MNHEY and CDR2 SVGEGT come from the germline V gene. The V end was cut by 6 bases, the J end by 12 bases, with 17 bases between. This TCR came from a man in his fifties or sixties who received an inactivated influenza vaccine. The input for sequencing was CD4+ T cells sorted from PBMCs, taken around 5 days after vaccination. This sequence joins TRBV6-2 or TRBV6-3 and TRBJ1-4, with a weak D call TRBD1 (5 bases). In DNA, the CDR3 is TGTGCCAGCAGGGAACGACAGCGGCAACAACTGTTTTTT. Translated: CASRERQRQQLFF.